The clone carrying this T cell receptor beta chain was seen a few times. This sample was included in a study of lung T cells in sarcoidosis with Löfgren's syndrome. Germline V CDR1 and CDR2: SQVTM, ANQGSEA. The CDR3 totals 12 residues. V lost 3 bases to trimming and J lost 8 bases, with 13 bases between them. One entry per CDR3 protein results from TCRdb running MiXCR on the reads. The table lists around 780 distinct CDR3 sequences, roughly 21% of them singletons. Sequencing used CD4+ T cells from PBMCs. The TCR originated in a human donor with sarcoidosis (Löfgren's syndrome or another form), or a control subject (not recorded which). The chain is built from TRBV29-1 and TRBJ1-2; tentative D call: TRBD1 (6 bases). The CDR3 nucleotides are TGCAGCGTTGAGGGTGGGGGCGGCGGCTACACCTTC. Protein sequence: CSVEGGGGGYTF.